This T cell receptor beta chain originates from a study of T cell repertoires in cytomegalovirus infection. Notes on this clonotype: Its antigen is unknown.

The CDR3 length is 14 residues. J was trimmed by 8 bases and V by 6 bases; bases with no gene match: 8. TCRdb reanalysed the reads using MiXCR and keeps one entry per CDR3 protein. This sample has approximately 300,000 distinct CDR3 sequences, with approximately 25% found just once. Sequenced material: cultured PBMCs, taken from culture after CMV antigen stimulation. This receptor was obtained from a human donor in good health (CMV status not recorded). Some clones in this sample may be carry-over from other donors' samples. The rearrangement joins TRBV12-3 or TRBV12-4 to TRBJ2-1, with 9 bases that match TRBD2. This chain's CDR3 is CASRNSGRGDEQFF. In DNA form, the CDR3 reads TGTGCCAGCAGGAATAGCGGGAGAGGGGATGAGCAGTTCTTC.